The T cell receptor (beta chain) described here comes from a study of OX40 agonist ivuxolimab in advanced cancers. Overall study context: Partial responses, seen in three patients, involved one hepatocellular carcinoma and two cutaneous melanomas. The study, taken as a whole, reports: The expanded peripheral T cells' antigen specificity was not determined.

With regard to this clone: Its antigen is currently unknown.

The table came from immunoSEQ multiplex PCR; TCRdb's copy has only in-frame clones and leaves some out. This sample carries approximately 100,000 clones, about 85% of them seen once, and the ten largest clones take about 3.8%. With autoimmune disease history or systemic immunosuppression, patients were excluded. Per germline, CDR1 SEHNR and CDR2 FQNEAQ (reference sequence). The CDR3 extends over 13 amino acids. V dropped 1 base and J dropped 5 bases, with 8 bases sitting between them. The TCR was taken from an adult with an advanced solid tumor such as melanoma, head and neck, liver or kidney cancer. The sample was CD4+ or CD8+ T cells sorted from blood, taken in a trial of the OX40 agonist ivuxolimab. V is TRBV7-9 and J is TRBJ1-1; D not resolved. CDR3 nucleotide sequence: TGTGCCAGCAGCTTAGGCTCGGAGACTGAAGCTTTCTTT. It translates to CASSLGSETEAFF.